This T cell receptor (beta chain) was captured in a study of blood T cell repertoires in COVID-19. Membership in each cohort depended on participant-reported clinical history. Recovered status in Cohort 3 required two negative PCRs, clearance, or symptom resolution. Some clones are missing from TCRdb's copy, which holds only in-frame ones; the method was immunoSEQ multiplex PCR. The repertoire holds about 320,000 clones, with 70% to 90% as singletons. The CDR3 is 13 amino acids. Germline CDR1 reads LNHDA; CDR2 reads SQIVND (reference sequence). V was pared by 7 bases and J by 11 bases, with 20 bases between.

Source material: PBMCs or T cells enriched from blood (not recorded which). The gene calls are TRBV19 and TRBJ1-1; no clear D. The clonotype was recovered from a woman aged 30 to 39 who had recovered from COVID-19. The CDR3 nucleotides read TGTGCCAGTACCGATGCGGGTCGGGGAGTTGCTTTCTTT. Amino acid sequence: CASTDAGRGVAFF.